This T cell receptor beta chain was recovered during a study (dated by TCRdb to about 2022). Paper-wide results and their limitations: Further investigation, including longitudinal sampling and assessment of a control group, is stated by the authors to be required.

The junction carries 0 bases between V and J, which are trimmed by 0 bases and 9 bases respectively. CDR1 and CDR2, looked up from the germline V gene (reference sequence), are SEHNR and FQNEAQ. From its cysteine to its phenylalanine, the CDR3 spans 10 amino acids. This entry keeps only the CDR3 DNA: 30 bases, framed from base 1. Survey-level sequencing on the immunoSEQ platform was used to profile TCR beta chain repertoires. For the original study's pipeline: CDR3 amino acid length spectratypes and V-J pairing frequencies were compared, and repertoire diversity was measured with the inverse Simpson index. To annotate clonotypes specific to SARS-CoV-2, CMV, influenza A and EBV, TCR beta CDR3 sequences were compared against VDJdb. TCRdb holds this immuneACCESS table with in-frame rearrangements only. Some clones are missing; in checked studies, unresolved V genes explain under half, and the rest has no known cause. V and J calls and clone size are given by that table; D and trimming were obtained from the DNA. In this sample the table shows approximately 70,000 clones, about 94% of which occur a single time. 4% to 4.5% of the sample comes from the top ten.

On this clone: The antigen it binds to is not known. No base quality values were provided; no much bigger clone lies one nucleotide off.

PBMCs were separated from peripheral blood, and TCR beta sequencing was performed on genomic DNA obtained from unsorted PBMCs. The sequenced sample consisted of PBMCs. The V and J genes are TRBV7-9 and TRBJ2-1; there is no confident call for the D gene. This TCR came from a middle-aged man with rheumatoid arthritis. The DNA is as follows: TGTGCCAGCAGCTTAGCTGAGCAGTTCTTC. This encodes CASSLAEQFF.